This T cell receptor beta chain was recovered during a study of T cells in Graves' hyperthyroidism and ophthalmopathy. Clinical symptoms, serum thyroxine, TRAb, thyroid ultrasound and orbital computed tomography established diagnosis. TCR beta CDR3 region amplification was performed from RNA transcripts. HTBI primers drove first-round RT-PCR of the TCR CDR3. MiXCR, run by TCRdb on the multiplex PCR reads, gives a single entry per CDR3 protein. In the table there are about 300,000 distinct CDR3 sequences, around 19% of which are singletons. The table lists this clonotype with a few counts. CDR1 is DFQATT and CDR2 is SNEGSKA in the germline V gene (reference sequence). V gave up 6 bases and J gave up 2 bases; unmatched junction bases: 15. The CDR3 has 17 amino acids.

Sequenced input: blood. The V call is TRBV20-1, the J call TRBJ2-1; 8 bases are shared with TRBD1. The source is a man in his fifties with Graves' ophthalmopathy. The CDR3 bases are TGCAGTGCCCCACGAGGGGGGACAGGTTTGACCTACAATGAGCAGTTCTTC. Its translation: CSAPRGGTGLTYNEQFF.